This T cell receptor beta chain was profiled in a study of Ad26.COV2.S vaccination and SARS-CoV-2 variants. The assay was immunoSEQ multiplex PCR, and TCRdb's table has in-frame clones only and misses some. The sample has about 400,000 clones; roughly 90% are singletons. Described treatment: 15 to 20 received Ad26.COV2.S at low or high dose, single or two shots; 5 received placebo; per-sample allocation not given. At day 63 after the first vaccine or placebo injection, samples were drawn. This clone was recorded only once. This receptor was identified in a person between 18 and 59 years old who received the Ad26.COV2.S COVID-19 vaccine or a placebo. The source material was peripheral blood, sampled in a trial of Ad26.COV2.S vaccine versus placebo.

The CDR3 nucleotides read TGTGCCAGCAGTTCCCCTTCGGAAAGAGGTTTCTCTGGAAACACCATATATTTT. Its protein product is CASSSPSERGFSGNTIYF. The V gene is TRBV28, the J gene TRBJ1-3; no reliable D call. The CDR3 is made up of 18 amino acids. Germline assignment: CDR1 MDHEN and CDR2 SYDVKM. V was shortened by 4 bases and J by 0 bases, with 19 bases between the two germline ends.